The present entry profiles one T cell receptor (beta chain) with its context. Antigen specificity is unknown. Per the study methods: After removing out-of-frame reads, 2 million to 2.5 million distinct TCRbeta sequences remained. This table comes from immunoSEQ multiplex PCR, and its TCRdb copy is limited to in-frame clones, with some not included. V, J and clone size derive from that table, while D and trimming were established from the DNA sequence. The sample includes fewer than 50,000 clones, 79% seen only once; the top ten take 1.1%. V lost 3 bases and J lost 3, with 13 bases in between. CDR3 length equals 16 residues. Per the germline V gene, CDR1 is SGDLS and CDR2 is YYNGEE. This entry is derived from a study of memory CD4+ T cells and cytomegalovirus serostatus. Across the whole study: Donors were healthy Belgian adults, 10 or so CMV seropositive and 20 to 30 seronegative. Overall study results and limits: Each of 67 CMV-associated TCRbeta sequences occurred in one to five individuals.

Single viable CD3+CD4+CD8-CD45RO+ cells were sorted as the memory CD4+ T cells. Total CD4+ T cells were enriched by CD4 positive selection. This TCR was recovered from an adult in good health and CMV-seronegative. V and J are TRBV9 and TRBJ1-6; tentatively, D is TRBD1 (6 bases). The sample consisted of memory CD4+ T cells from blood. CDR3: CASSEGIRGYNSPLHF. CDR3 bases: TGTGCCAGCAGCGAGGGTATCAGGGGCTATAATTCACCCCTCCACTTT. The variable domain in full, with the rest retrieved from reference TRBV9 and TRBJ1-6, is DSGVTQTPKHLITATGQRVTLRCSPRSGDLSVYWYQQSLDQGLQFLIQYYNGEERAKGNILERFSAQQFPDLHSELNLSSLELGDSALYFCASSEGIRGYNSPLHFGNGTRLTVT.